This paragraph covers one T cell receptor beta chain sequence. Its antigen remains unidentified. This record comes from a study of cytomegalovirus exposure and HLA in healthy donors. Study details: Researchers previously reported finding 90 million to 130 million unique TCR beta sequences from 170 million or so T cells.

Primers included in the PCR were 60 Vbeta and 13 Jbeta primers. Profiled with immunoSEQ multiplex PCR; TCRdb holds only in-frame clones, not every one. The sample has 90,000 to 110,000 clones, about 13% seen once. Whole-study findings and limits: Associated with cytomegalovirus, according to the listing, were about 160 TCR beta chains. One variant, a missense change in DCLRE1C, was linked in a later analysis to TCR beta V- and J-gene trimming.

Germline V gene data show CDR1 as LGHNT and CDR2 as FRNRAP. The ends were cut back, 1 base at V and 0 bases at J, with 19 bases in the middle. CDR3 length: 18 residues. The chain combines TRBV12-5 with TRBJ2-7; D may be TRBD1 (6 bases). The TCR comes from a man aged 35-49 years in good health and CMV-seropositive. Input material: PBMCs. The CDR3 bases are TGTGCTAGTGGTTTGGGATTAATTCCGGGACATCGCTCCTACGAGCAGTACTTC. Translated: CASGLGLIPGHRSYEQYF.